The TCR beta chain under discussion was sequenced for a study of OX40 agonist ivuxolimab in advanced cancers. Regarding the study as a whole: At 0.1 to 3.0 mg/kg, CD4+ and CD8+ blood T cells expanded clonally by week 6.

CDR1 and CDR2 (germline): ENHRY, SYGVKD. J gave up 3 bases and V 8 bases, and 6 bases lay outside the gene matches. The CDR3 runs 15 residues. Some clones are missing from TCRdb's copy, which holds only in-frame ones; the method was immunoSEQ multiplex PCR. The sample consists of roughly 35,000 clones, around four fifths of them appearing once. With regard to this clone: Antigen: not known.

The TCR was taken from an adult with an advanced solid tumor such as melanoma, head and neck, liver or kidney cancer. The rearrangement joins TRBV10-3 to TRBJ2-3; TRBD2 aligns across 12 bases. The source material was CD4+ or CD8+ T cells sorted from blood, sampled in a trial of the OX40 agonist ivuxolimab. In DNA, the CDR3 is TGTGCCATCTCCGCTAGCGGGGGGGTAACAGATACGCAGTATTTT. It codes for CAISASGGVTDTQYF.